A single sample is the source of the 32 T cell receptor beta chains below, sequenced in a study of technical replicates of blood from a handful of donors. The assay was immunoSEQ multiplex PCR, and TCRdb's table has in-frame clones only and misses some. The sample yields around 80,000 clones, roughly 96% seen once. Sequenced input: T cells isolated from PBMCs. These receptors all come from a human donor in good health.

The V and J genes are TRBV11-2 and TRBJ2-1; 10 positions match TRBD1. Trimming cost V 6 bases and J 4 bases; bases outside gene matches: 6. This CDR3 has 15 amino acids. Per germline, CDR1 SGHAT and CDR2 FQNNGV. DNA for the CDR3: TGTGCCAGCAGTTCCGGGACAGGGGAATACAATGAGCAGTTCTTC. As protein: CASSSGTGEYNEQFF.

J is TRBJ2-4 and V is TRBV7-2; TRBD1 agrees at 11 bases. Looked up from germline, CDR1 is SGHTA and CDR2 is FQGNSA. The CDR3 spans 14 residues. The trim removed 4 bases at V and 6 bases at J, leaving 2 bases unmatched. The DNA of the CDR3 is TGTGCCAGCAGCTCGGGACAGGGGGTAAACATTCAGTACTTC. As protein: CASSSGQGVNIQYF.

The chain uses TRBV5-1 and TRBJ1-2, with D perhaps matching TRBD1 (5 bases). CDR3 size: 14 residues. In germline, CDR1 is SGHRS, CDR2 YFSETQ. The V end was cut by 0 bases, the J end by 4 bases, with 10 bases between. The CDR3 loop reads CASSLAQGLYGYTF. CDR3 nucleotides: TGCGCCAGCAGCTTGGCCCAGGGTCTCTATGGCTACACCTTC.

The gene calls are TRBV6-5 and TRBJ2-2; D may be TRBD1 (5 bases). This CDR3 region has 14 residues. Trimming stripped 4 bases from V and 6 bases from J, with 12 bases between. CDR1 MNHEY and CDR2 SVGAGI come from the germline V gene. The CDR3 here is CASSSTQGSGELFF. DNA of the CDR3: TGTGCCAGCAGTTCGACTCAGGGCTCCGGGGAGCTGTTTTTT.

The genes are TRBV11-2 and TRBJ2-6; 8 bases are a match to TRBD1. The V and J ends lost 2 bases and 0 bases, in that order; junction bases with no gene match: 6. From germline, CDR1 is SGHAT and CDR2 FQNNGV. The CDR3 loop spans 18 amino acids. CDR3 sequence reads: CASSLTGGYSSGANVLTF. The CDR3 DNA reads TGTGCCAGCAGCTTAACAGGGGGTTATAGCTCTGGGGCCAACGTCCTGACTTTC.

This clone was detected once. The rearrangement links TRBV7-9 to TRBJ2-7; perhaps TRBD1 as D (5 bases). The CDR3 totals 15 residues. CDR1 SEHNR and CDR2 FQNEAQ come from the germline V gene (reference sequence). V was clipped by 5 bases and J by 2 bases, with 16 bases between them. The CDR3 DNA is TGTGCCAGCAGCCCGACGGACAAAATTCCCTACGAGCAGTACTTC. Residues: CASSPTDKIPYEQYF.

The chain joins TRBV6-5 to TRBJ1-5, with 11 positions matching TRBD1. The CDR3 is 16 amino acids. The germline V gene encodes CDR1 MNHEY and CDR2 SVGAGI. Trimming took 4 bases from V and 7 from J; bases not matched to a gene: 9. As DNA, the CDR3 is TGTGCCAGCAGTTCGCGGACAGGGGGCTATAACCAGCCCCAGCATTTT. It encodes CASSSRTGGYNQPQHF.

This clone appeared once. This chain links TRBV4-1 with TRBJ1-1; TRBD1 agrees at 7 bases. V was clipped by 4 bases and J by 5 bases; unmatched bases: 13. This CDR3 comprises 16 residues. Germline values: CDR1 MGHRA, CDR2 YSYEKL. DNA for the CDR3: TGCGCCAGCAGCCTAAGAGCCCAGACAGGGAGGACTGAAGCTTTCTTT. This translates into CASSLRAQTGRTEAFF.

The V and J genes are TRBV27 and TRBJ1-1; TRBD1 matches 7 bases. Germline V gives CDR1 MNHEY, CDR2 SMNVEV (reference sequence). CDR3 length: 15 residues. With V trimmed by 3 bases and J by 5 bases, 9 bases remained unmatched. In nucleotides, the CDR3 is TGTGCCAGCAGTTTTAGGGGGCAATTAGCGACTGAAGCTTTCTTT. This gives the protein CASSFRGQLATEAFF.

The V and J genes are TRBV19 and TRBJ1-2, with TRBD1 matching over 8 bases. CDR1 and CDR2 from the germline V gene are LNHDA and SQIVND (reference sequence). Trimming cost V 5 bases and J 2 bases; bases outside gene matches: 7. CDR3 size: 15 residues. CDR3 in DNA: TGTGCCAGTAGTGTGGACAGGGATTTAAACTATGGCTACACCTTC. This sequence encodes CASSVDRDLNYGYTF.

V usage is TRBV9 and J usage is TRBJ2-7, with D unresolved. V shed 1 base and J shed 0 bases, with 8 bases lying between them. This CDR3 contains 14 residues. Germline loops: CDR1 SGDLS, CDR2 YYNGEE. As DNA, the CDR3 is TGTGCCAGCAGCGTAAGTTCGGGCTCCTACGAGCAGTACTTC. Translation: CASSVSSGSYEQYF. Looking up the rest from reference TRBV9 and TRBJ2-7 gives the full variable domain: DSGVTQTPKHLITATGQRVTLRCSPRSGDLSVYWYQQSLDQGLQFLIQYYNGEERAKGNILERFSAQQFPDLHSELNLSSLELGDSALYFCASSVSSGSYEQYFGPGTRLTVT.

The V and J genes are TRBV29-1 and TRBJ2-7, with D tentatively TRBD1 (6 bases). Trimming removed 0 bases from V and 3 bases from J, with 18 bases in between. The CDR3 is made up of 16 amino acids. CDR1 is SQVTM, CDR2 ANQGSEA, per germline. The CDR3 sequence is CSVEERGPDRDYEQYF. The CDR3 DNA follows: TGCAGCGTTGAAGAAAGGGGACCGGACAGAGACTACGAGCAGTACTTC.

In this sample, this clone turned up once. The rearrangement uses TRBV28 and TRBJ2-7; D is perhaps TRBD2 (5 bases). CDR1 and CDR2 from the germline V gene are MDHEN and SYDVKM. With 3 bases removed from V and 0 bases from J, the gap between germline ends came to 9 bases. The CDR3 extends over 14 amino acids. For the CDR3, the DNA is TGTGCCAGCAGTTTTTTCGGGAACTCCTACGAGCAGTACTTC. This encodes CASSFFGNSYEQYF.

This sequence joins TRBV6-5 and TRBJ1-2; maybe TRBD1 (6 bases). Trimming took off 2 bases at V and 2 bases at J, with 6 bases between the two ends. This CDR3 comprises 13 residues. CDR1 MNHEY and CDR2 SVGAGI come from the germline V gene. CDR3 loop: CASSYGTNYGYTF. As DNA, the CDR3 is TGTGCCAGCAGTTACGGGACAAACTATGGCTACACCTTC.

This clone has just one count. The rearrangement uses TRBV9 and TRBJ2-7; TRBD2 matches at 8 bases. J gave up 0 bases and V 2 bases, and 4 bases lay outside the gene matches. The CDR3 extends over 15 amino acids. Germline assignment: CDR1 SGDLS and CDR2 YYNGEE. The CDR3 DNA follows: TGTGCCAGCAGCGTTGGGACTAGTGGCTCCTACGAGCAGTACTTC. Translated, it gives CASSVGTSGSYEQYF. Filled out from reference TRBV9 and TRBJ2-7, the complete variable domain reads DSGVTQTPKHLITATGQRVTLRCSPRSGDLSVYWYQQSLDQGLQFLIQYYNGEERAKGNILERFSAQQFPDLHSELNLSSLELGDSALYFCASSVGTSGSYEQYFGPGTRLTVT.

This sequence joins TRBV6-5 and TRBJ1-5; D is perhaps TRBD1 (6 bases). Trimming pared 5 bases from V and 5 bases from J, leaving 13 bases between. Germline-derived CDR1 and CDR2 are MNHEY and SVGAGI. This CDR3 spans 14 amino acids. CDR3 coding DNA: TGTGCCAGCAGTCAACAGGGTTTGCATCAGCCCCAGCATTTT. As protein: CASSQQGLHQPQHF.

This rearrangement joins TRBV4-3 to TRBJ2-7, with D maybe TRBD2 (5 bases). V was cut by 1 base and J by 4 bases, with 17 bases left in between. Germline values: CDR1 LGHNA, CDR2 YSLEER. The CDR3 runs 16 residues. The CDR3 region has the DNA TGCGCCAGCAGCCAAGTCCGCGAGGGAGTCTGGTACGAGCAGTACTTC. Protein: CASSQVREGVWYEQYF.

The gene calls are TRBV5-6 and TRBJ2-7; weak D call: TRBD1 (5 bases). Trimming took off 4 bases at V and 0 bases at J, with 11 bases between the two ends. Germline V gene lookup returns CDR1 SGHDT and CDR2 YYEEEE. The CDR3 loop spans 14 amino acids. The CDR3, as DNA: TGTGCCAGCAGCCCTCCAAGGGGCTCCTACGAGCAGTACTTC. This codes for CASSPPRGSYEQYF.

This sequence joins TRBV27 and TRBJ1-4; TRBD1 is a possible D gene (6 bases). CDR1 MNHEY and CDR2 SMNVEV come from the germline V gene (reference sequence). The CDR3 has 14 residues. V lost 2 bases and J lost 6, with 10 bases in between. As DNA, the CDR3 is TGTGCCAGCAGTTTACGGCAGGGGTATGAAAAACTGTTTTTT. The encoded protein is CASSLRQGYEKLFF.

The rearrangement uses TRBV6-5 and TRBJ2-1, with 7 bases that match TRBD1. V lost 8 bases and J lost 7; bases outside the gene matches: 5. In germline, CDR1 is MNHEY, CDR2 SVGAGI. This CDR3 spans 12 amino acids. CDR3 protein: CASESGGNEQFF. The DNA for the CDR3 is TGTGCCAGCGAGTCAGGGGGTAATGAGCAGTTCTTC.

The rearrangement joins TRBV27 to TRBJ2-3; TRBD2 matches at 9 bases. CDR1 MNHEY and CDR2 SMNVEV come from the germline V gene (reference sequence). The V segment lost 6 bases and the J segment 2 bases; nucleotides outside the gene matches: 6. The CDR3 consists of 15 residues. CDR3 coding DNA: TGTGCCAGCAGGCCCCTAGCGGGGTCCACAGATACGCAGTATTTT. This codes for CASRPLAGSTDTQYF.

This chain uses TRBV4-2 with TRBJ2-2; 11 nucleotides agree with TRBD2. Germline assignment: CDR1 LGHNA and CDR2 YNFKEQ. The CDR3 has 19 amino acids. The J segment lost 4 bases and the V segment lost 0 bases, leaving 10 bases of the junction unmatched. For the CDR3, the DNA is TGTGCCAGCAGCCAAGAAGCGGACACGGGACTAGCGGCCACCGGGGAGCTGTTTTTT. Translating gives CASSQEADTGLAATGELFF.

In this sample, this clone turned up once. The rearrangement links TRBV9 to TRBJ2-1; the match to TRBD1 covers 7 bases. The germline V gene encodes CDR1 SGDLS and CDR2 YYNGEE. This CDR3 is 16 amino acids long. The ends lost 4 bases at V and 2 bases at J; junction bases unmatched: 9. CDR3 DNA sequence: TGTGCCAGCAGCCTTGTTGGGACAGTAGCCTACAATGAGCAGTTCTTC. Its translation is CASSLVGTVAYNEQFF.

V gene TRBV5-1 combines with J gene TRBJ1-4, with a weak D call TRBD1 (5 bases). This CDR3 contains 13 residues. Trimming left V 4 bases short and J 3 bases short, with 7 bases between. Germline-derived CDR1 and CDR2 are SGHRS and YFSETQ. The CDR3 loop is CASSVTANEKLFF. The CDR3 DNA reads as TGCGCCAGCAGCGTGACAGCTAATGAAAAACTGTTTTTT.

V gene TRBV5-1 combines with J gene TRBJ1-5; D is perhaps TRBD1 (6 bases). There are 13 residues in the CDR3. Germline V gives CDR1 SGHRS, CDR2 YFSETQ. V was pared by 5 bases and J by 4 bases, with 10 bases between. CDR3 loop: CASRDSLNQPQHF. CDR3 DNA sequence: TGCGCCAGCAGGGACAGTCTTAATCAGCCCCAGCATTTT.

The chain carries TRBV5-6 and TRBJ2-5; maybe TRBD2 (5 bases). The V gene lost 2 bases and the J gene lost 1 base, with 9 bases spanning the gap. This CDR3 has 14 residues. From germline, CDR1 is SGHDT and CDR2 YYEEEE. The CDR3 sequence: CASSFRGPQETQYF. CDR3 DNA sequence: TGTGCCAGCAGCTTTCGCGGGCCCCAAGAGACCCAGTACTTC.

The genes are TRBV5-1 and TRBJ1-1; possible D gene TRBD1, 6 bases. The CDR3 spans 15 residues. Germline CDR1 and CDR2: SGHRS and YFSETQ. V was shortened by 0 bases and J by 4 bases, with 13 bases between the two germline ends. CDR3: CASSLGLTGRTEAFF. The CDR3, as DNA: TGCGCCAGCAGCTTGGGGCTAACAGGGCGCACTGAAGCTTTCTTT. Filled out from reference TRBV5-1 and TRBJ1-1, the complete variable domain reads KAGVTQTPRYLIKTRGQQVTLSCSPISGHRSVSWYQQTPGQGLQFLFEYFSETQRNKGNFPGRFSGRQFSNSRSEMNVSTLELGDSALYLCASSLGLTGRTEAFFGQGTRLTVV.

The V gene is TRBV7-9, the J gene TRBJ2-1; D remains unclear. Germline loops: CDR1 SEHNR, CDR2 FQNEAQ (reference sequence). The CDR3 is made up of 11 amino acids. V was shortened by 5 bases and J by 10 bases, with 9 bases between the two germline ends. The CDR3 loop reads CASSQVGEQFF. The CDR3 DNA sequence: TGTGCCAGCAGCCAAGTTGGCGAGCAGTTCTTC. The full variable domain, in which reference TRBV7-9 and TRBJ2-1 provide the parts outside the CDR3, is DTGVSQNPRHKITKRGQNVTFRCDPISEHNRLYWYRQTLGQGPEFLTYFQNEAQLEKSRLLSDRFSAERPKGSFSTLEIQRTEQGDSAMYLCASSQVGEQFFGPGTRLTVL.

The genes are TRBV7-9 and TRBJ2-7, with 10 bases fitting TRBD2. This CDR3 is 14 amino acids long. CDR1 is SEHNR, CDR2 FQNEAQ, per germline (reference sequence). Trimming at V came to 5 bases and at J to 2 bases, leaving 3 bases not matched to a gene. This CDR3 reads CASSPTSGAYEQYF. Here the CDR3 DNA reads TGTGCCAGCAGCCCCACTAGCGGGGCCTACGAGCAGTACTTC. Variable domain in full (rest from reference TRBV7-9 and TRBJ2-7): DTGVSQNPRHKITKRGQNVTFRCDPISEHNRLYWYRQTLGQGPEFLTYFQNEAQLEKSRLLSDRFSAERPKGSFSTLEIQRTEQGDSAMYLCASSPTSGAYEQYFGPGTRLTVT.

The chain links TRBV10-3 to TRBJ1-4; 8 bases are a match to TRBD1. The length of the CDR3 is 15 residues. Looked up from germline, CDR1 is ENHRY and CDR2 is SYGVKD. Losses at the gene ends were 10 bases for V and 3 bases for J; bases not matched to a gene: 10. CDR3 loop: CATRQEQGANEKLFF. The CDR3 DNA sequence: TGTGCCACCAGACAAGAACAGGGGGCTAATGAAAAACTGTTTTTT.

CDR3 DNA sequence: TGTGCCAGCAGGGACTCAGCAGCCTACGAGCAGTACTTC. Protein sequence: CASRDSAAYEQYF. The rearrangement uses TRBV2 and TRBJ2-7; D perhaps matches TRBD2 (5 bases). The CDR3 totals 13 residues. Germline lookup yields CDR1 SNHLY and CDR2 FYNNEI. V gave up 6 bases and J gave up 2 bases, with 11 bases separating them.

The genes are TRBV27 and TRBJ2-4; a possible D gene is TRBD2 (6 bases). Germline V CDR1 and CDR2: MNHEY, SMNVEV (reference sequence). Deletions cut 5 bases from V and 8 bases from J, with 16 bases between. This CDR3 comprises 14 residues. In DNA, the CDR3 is TGTGCCAGCAGTATGGTGCGTGGAGGGGACATTCAGTACTTC. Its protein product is CASSMVRGGDIQYF.